This TCR beta chain was captured in a study of blood T cell repertoires in COVID-19 (dated by TCRdb to about 2020). The study in broad terms: Samples covering the acute and convalescent phases of COVID-19 were provided by collaborators in the United States, Italy and Spain. The prospective study material was composed of cDNA or gDNA derived from T cells, B-cell-depleted T cells, or PBMCs. Subjects who had been exposed to COVID-19, were actively infected with it, or had recovered from it provided the deeply sampled blood TCRbeta repertoires that made up the dataset. The repertoires were made available in a free public database intended to serve as a resource for research on the immune response to SARS-CoV-2. Samples were obtained from the ongoing ImmuneRACE study (first 160 participants) and from 1,254 subjects provided by 6 global collaborators. Nearly every sample came with metadata listing a de-identified subject ID, COVID-19 status, age in years and sex. Where HLA class I and class II types were available, the types were taken from metadata supplied by the sample provider, not from assay-based typing.

In regard to this clone: The antigen this receptor binds is unknown. Base qualities are not provided; no much larger clone lies one nucleotide away.

Whole blood was collected in K2EDTA tubes by collaborating institutions according to the institutions' own protocols. Collaborator samples were shipped for TCRbeta analysis as frozen whole blood, isolated PBMCs, or DNA extracted from either sample type. The full study reports these points: The quantity of clinical and demographic metadata differed by source and by participant and was supplied without curation.

There are 18 amino acids in the CDR3, from cysteine to phenylalanine inclusive. The sequence is cut down to CDR3 DNA, 54 bases in frame from base 1. CDR1 and CDR2 are read off the germline V gene as SGHTA and FQGNSA. V loses 5 bases, J loses 7 bases, and the germline ends lie 26 bases apart. TCRbeta CDR3 regions were amplified from genomic DNA by means of the immunoSEQ Assay, a bias-controlled multiplex PCR. In the authors' own workflow: Within the assay, amplification of reference gene primers was used to estimate how many nucleated cells each sample contained. To quantify the absolute abundance of each unique TCRbeta CDR3 rearrangement, sequence reads were collapsed and filtered. For each sample, productive Simpson clonality was calculated as the square root of Simpson's diversity index across productive rearrangements. The table comes from immuneACCESS by way of TCRdb, which keeps in-frame sequences with V and J called. Part of the clones is missing from these tables; in studies checked, under half for an unresolved V gene and the rest for unknown reasons. V, J and clone size are those of that table, while D and trimming were read from the DNA. Here the sample has more than 200,000 clones; about four fifths occur a single time. Roughly 8% of the sample comes from the top ten.

The sample consisted of peripheral blood. This chain is built from TRBV7-2 and TRBJ1-4; the D gene assignment is ambiguous. This sequence originates from a woman aged 50 to 65 with acute or convalescent COVID-19. This receptor carries the CDR3 CASSLGLQSSWAAEKLFF. The DNA sequence reads TGTGCCAGCAGCCTAGGGCTACAGTCCTCTTGGGCAGCTGAAAAACTGTTTTTT.